This T cell receptor (beta chain) was profiled in a study of T cells after yellow fever vaccination. It was through 5'RACE template switching that TCR cDNA was made, with a universal primer site and UMIs added. TCRdb redid the calling of the 5' RACE reads with MiXCR, one entry per CDR3 protein. This table holds roughly 520,000 distinct CDR3 sequences, about a fifth found once. Remarks on this clonotype: Its antigen is not known.

Study outcomes and limitations: It was a weaker secondary response, yet one that peaked faster, at day 5 versus 15. A large majority of primary-vaccination clones showed up again after the booster (roughly 95% CD4, 88% CD8). Contamination of FACS-sorted repertoires by abundant clonotypes from the bulk population could occur.

Sequenced material: PBMCs, taken more than 20 days after the first yellow fever vaccination. The TCR was taken from a man between 18 and 29 years old who received the YFV17D yellow fever vaccine.

The CDR3 DNA reads TGTGCCAGCAGTCCGCCGCGGACTGAAGCTTTCTTT. Translated, it gives CASSPPRTEAFF. The rearrangement joins TRBV7-9 to TRBJ1-1; no reliable D call. CDR3 length equals 12 residues. Germline CDR1 SEHNR, CDR2 FQNEAQ (reference sequence). V lost 6 bases and J 5 bases, leaving 10 bases between the germline ends.